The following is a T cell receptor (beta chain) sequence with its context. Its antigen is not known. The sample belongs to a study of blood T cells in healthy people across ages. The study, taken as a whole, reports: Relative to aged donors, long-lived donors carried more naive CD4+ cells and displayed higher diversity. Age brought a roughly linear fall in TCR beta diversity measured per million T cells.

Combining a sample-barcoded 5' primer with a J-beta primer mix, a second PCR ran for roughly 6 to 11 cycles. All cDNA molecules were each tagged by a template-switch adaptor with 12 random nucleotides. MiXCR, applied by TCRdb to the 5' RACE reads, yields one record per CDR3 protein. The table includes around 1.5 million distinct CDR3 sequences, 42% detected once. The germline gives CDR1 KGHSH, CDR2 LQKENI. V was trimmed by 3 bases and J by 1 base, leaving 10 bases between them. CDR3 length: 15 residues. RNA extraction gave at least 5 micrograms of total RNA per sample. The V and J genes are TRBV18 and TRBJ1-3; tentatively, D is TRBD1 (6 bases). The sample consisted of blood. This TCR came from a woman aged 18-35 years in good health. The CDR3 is CASSPNRASGNTIYF. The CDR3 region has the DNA TGTGCCAGCTCACCCAACAGGGCTTCTGGAAACACCATATATTTT. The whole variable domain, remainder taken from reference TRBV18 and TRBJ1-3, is NAGVMQNPRHLVRRRGQEARLRCSPMKGHSHVYWYRQLPEEGLKFMVYLQKENIIDESGMPKERFSAEFPKEGPSILRIQQVVRGDSAAYFCASSPNRASGNTIYFGEGSWLTVV.